This TCR beta chain was sequenced for a study of technical replicates of blood from a handful of donors. J lost 7 bases, V lost 4 bases, and 9 bases had no gene match. CDR3 length equals 16 residues. Germline CDR1 SGHTA, CDR2 FQGTGA. The assay was immunoSEQ multiplex PCR, and TCRdb's table has in-frame clones only and misses some. This sample has nearly 90,000 clones, with 95% found just once. The receptor comes from a human donor in good health. Sequenced: T cells isolated from PBMCs. The chain combines TRBV7-3 with TRBJ2-1; 11 bases fit TRBD2. The CDR3 DNA sequence: TGTGCCAGCAGCTCCTTAGCGGGAGGGCCTCGGAATGAGCAGTTCTTC. Translating it yields CASSSLAGGPRNEQFF.